These 22 T cell receptor beta chains were all obtained from the same sample, sequenced in a study of a mutant IDH1 vaccine in newly diagnosed glioma. These receptors lack a known antigen. Assay used: immunoSEQ multiplex PCR; TCRdb lists only in-frame clones, some missing. The repertoire holds roughly 30,000 clones, with approximately 82% as singletons. As for time point: week 23, last vaccination. Vaccine doses each comprised 300 ug of mutant IDH1 20-mer peptide, with topical imiquimod. The sample in question was PBMCs, obtained from a glioma patient whose treatment included an IDH1 peptide vaccine. Every receptor here comes from a woman aged 25 to 39 with glioma.

This chain joins TRBV4-1 and TRBJ1-5, with D uncertain. Germline V gene sequence: CDR1 MGHRA, CDR2 YSYEKL. The CDR3 is 14 amino acids. Trimming took off 3 bases at V and 3 bases at J, with 9 bases between the two ends. CDR3 in DNA: TGCGCCAGCAGCCAGGACTGGGACAATCAGCCCCAGCATTTT. Translating it yields CASSQDWDNQPQHF.

The chain recombines TRBV6-5 with TRBJ2-2, with 8 nucleotides matching TRBD1. The CDR3 is 15 amino acids. Trimming cost V 7 bases and J 4 bases; bases outside gene matches: 8. CDR1 and CDR2 (germline): MNHEY, SVGAGI. CDR3 sequence (DNA): TGTGCCAGCAAAACCCAGACAGGGGCCACCGGGGAGCTGTTTTTT. Amino acids: CASKTQTGATGELFF.

The J gene is TRBJ2-7, the V gene TRBV5-6, with 10 positions matching TRBD1. CDR3 size: 15 residues. The germline gives CDR1 SGHDT, CDR2 YYEEEE. V trimming: 0 bases; J trimming: 1 base; junction bases outside the gene matches: 1. CDR3 loop: CASSLEGQGSYEQYF. DNA for the CDR3: TGTGCCAGCAGCTTGGAGGGACAGGGGTCCTACGAGCAGTACTTC.

The chain carries TRBV7-8 and TRBJ1-2; D unresolved. Trimming left V 4 bases short and J 1 base short, with 10 bases between. CDR3 length: 14 residues. The germline CDR1 and CDR2 sequences are SGHVS and FQNEAQ. CDR3 residues: CASSSIGSNYGYTF. CDR3 in DNA: TGTGCCAGCAGCTCTATAGGTAGTAACTATGGCTACACCTTC.

The chain combines TRBV4-1 with TRBJ1-4, with no clear D. This CDR3 comprises 15 residues. CDR1 is MGHRA and CDR2 is YSYEKL in the germline V gene. V was trimmed by 2 bases and J by 3 bases, leaving 10 bases between them. In DNA, the CDR3 is TGCGCCAGCAGCCAAATGGGGAGGGCTAATGAAAAACTGTTTTTT. Encoded protein: CASSQMGRANEKLFF.

This clone was recorded only once. V gene TRBV14 combines with J gene TRBJ2-7, with unresolved D. Germline V gives CDR1 SGHDN, CDR2 FVKESK. With 0 bases removed from V and 2 bases from J, the gap between germline ends came to 8 bases. The CDR3 runs 14 residues. The CDR3 region has the DNA TGTGCCAGCAGCCAAGATCCGGGTCCCTACGAGCAGTACTTC. It yields the protein CASSQDPGPYEQYF.

The count of this clone is one. The chain has TRBV6-1 and TRBJ1-5; 8 bases are a match to TRBD1. Germline V lookup: CDR1 MNHNS, CDR2 SASEGT. CDR3 length: 15 residues. V was clipped by 2 bases and J by 1 base; unmatched bases: 1. CDR3 loop: CASSETGGSNQPQHF. Here the CDR3 DNA reads TGTGCCAGCAGTGAAACAGGGGGAAGCAATCAGCCCCAGCATTTT.

This clone has only one observation. The chain employs TRBV10-3 and TRBJ2-5; D uncertain. V lost 7 bases, J lost 1 base, and 16 bases lay in between. Germline values: CDR1 ENHRY, CDR2 SYGVKD. The CDR3 length is 15 residues. In DNA form, the CDR3 reads TGTGCCATCACTCGGACCCCCGATCGCCAAGAGACCCAGTACTTC. This encodes CAITRTPDRQETQYF.

V usage is TRBV2 and J usage is TRBJ2-3; the D gene is possibly TRBD2 (6 bases). There are 15 residues in the CDR3. V gave up 6 bases and J gave up 1 base, with 14 bases separating them. Germline V gene data show CDR1 as SNHLY and CDR2 as FYNNEI. CDR3 in DNA: TGTGCCAGCAGAGGACCTAGCGCGGGCACAGATACGCAGTATTTT. Its translation is CASRGPSAGTDTQYF. The variable domain in full, completed from reference TRBV2 and TRBJ2-3, reads EPEVTQTPSHQVTQMGQEVILRCVPISNHLYFYWYRQILGQKVEFLVSFYNNEISEKSEIFDDQFSVERPDGSNFTLKIRSTKLEDSAMYFCASRGPSAGTDTQYFGPGTRLTVL.

V and J are TRBV9 and TRBJ2-7; D perhaps matches TRBD2 (6 bases). This CDR3 region has 17 residues. Deletions cut 0 bases from V and 1 base from J, with 17 bases between. CDR1 and CDR2 (germline): SGDLS, YYNGEE. The CDR3: CASSVGVVGTSSYEQYF. CDR3 DNA sequence: TGTGCCAGCAGCGTAGGAGTGGTGGGGACTTCTTCCTACGAGCAGTACTTC.

The chain couples TRBV7-2 to TRBJ1-2, with TRBD1 identical over 11 bases. Germline loops: CDR1 SGHTA, CDR2 FQGNSA. There are 15 residues in the CDR3. V was pared by 5 bases and J by 5 bases, with 7 bases of the junction left unmatched. In DNA form, the CDR3 reads TGTGCCAGCAGCCTACAGGGACAGGGGGGGTATGGCTACACCTTC. This encodes CASSLQGQGGYGYTF.

The chain employs TRBV6-5 and TRBJ2-7, with TRBD2 identical over 7 bases. The CDR3 covers 14 residues. Per germline, CDR1 MNHEY and CDR2 SVGAGI. V gave up 6 bases and J gave up 3 bases; unmatched junction bases: 8. CDR3 coding DNA: TGTGCCAGCAGCCCCTTGCGGGGGTACTACGAGCAGTACTTC. It yields the protein CASSPLRGYYEQYF.

The chain has TRBV5-1 and TRBJ2-7; either TRBD1 or TRBD2 may supply D (5 bases each). The germline V gene encodes CDR1 SGHRS and CDR2 YFSETQ. Trimming shortened V by 3 bases and J by 2 bases, and 15 bases separated the two germline ends. The CDR3 totals 15 residues. The CDR3 is CASSWGTGGTYEQYF. CDR3 in DNA: TGCGCCAGCAGCTGGGGGACGGGTGGGACCTACGAGCAGTACTTC.

This clone has only one observation. This rearrangement joins TRBV10-3 to TRBJ1-4; 8 bases are a match to TRBD1. Germline V gene data show CDR1 as ENHRY and CDR2 as SYGVKD. Losses at the gene ends were 3 bases for V and 5 bases for J; bases not matched to a gene: 5. CDR3 length: 15 amino acids. The CDR3 reads CAISDGDRRNEKLFF. The CDR3 DNA is TGTGCCATCAGTGATGGGGACAGGAGAAATGAAAAACTGTTTTTT.

The chain has TRBV30 and TRBJ1-5; D is possibly TRBD1 (5 bases). The CDR3 loop spans 14 amino acids. The germline V gene has CDR1 GTSNPN and CDR2 SVGIG (reference sequence). The V end was cut by 1 base, the J end by 2 bases, with 9 bases between. CDR3 DNA: TGTGCCTGGAGTGGGCAGGGAGGCAATCAGCCCCAGCATTTT. It is translated as CAWSGQGGNQPQHF. The full variable domain, with the rest looked up from reference TRBV30 and TRBJ1-5, is SQTIHQWPATLVQPVGSPLSLECTVEGTSNPNLYWYRQAAGRGLQLLFYSVGIGQISSEVPQNLSASRPQDRQFILSSKKLLLSDSGFYLCAWSGQGGNQPQHFGDGTRLSIL.

The chain joins TRBV5-1 to TRBJ1-6; 9 bases fit TRBD1. CDR1 is SGHRS and CDR2 is YFSETQ in the germline V gene. The CDR3 runs to 18 residues. Germline trimming cut 0 bases from V and 9 bases from J; bases unmatched to any gene: 13. This chain's CDR3 is CASSLAGQGFSGGSPLHF. CDR3 DNA: TGCGCCAGCAGCTTGGCGGGACAGGGCTTTTCTGGGGGTTCACCCCTCCACTTT.

The genes are TRBV7-2 and TRBJ2-7; D is possibly TRBD2 (6 bases). The CDR3 length is 13 residues. The V and J ends lost 1 base and 6 bases respectively, with 10 bases between them. Germline CDR1 and CDR2: SGHTA and FQGNSA. DNA of the CDR3: TGTGCCAGCAGCTTAGAGATCGGGGGCGAGCAGTACTTC. It translates to CASSLEIGGEQYF.

The J gene is TRBJ2-5, the V gene TRBV2, with 10 bases aligning to TRBD1. Germline V gene sequence: CDR1 SNHLY, CDR2 FYNNEI. Unmatched junction bases numbered 7, after V lost 7 bases and J lost 5 bases. The CDR3 has 14 residues. The CDR3 nucleotides read TGTGCCAGCAATTACCGGGACAGGGGTGAGACCCAGTACTTC. Its translation is CASNYRDRGETQYF.

The rearrangement uses TRBV5-4 and TRBJ2-5, with D perhaps assigned TRBD1 or TRBD2 (5 bases each). This CDR3 spans 11 amino acids. Germline assignment: CDR1 SGHNT and CDR2 YYREEE (reference sequence). The germline V and J ends were trimmed by 7 bases and 4 bases, with 8 bases remaining between them. CDR3 DNA: TGTGCCAGCGGGGCGGGAGAGACCCAGTACTTC. Encoded protein: CASGAGETQYF.

This clone showed up just once. The chain combines TRBV7-2 with TRBJ1-1; D remains ambiguous. The CDR3 loop spans 14 amino acids. Trimming cost V 1 base and J 1 base, with 7 bases left between them. Germline CDR1 reads SGHTA; CDR2 reads FQGNSA. This CDR3 reads CASSLGRANTEAFF. The CDR3 nucleotides are TGTGCCAGCAGCTTAGGGAGGGCGAACACTGAAGCTTTCTTT.

The J gene is TRBJ2-5, the V gene TRBV7-9; D may be TRBD1 or TRBD2 (7 bases each). The DNA end lines up better with TRBJ2-7; the J call may be wrong. Looked up from germline, CDR1 is SEHNR and CDR2 is FQNEAQ (reference sequence). The length of the CDR3 is 14 residues. This CDR3 is CASSIDREGYEQYF. The CDR3, as DNA: TGTGCCAGCAGCATTGACAGGGAGGGCTACGAGCAGTACTTC.

This sequence joins TRBV30 and TRBJ2-3, with D perhaps TRBD1 (5 bases). There are 14 residues in the CDR3. Per germline, CDR1 GTSNPN and CDR2 SVGIG (reference sequence). V dropped 5 bases and J dropped 0 bases, with 12 bases sitting between them. The CDR3 loop reads CAWGARISTDTQYF. CDR3 bases: TGTGCCTGGGGGGCGCGGATTAGCACAGATACGCAGTATTTT.